This entry concerns a single TCR beta chain. As yet, its antigen is unknown. The sample comes from a study of cytomegalovirus exposure and HLA in healthy donors. Points from the study as a whole: A later analysis linked a missense variant in DCLRE1C to the trimming of TCR beta V and J genes. The authors enumerated 150 to 200 TCR beta chains as linked to cytomegalovirus.

The PCR had 60 Vbeta and 13 Jbeta primers. Produced via immunoSEQ multiplex PCR; TCRdb's table is partial and in-frame only. The data hold 92,000 or so clones, with roughly 60% observed a single time. Germline CDR1 MDHEN, CDR2 SYDVKM. The length of the CDR3 is 16 residues. V trimming: 4 bases; J trimming: 4 bases; junction bases outside the gene matches: 12. This rearrangement joins TRBV28 to TRBJ1-1; 7 bases are a match to TRBD1. The TCR originated in a woman aged 50 to 60 in good health and CMV-seropositive. Source material: PBMCs. CDR3 DNA: TGTGCCAGCAGTTATAGGCCAGGGGGGTTTGGCACTGAAGCTTTCTTT. It translates to CASSYRPGGFGTEAFF.